The clone carrying this TCR beta chain was observed a few times. Its cognate antigen is unknown. This record belongs to a study of T-cell memory formation after mild COVID-19. Findings and limits, study-wide: The study detected some responding clones in pre-infection memory, suggesting cross-reactive memory joined.

Trimming shortened V by 3 bases and J by 11 bases, and 17 bases separated the two germline ends. The CDR3 loop spans 14 amino acids. From germline, CDR1 is KGHDR and CDR2 SFDVKD. MiXCR, run by TCRdb on the 5' RACE reads, gives a single entry per CDR3 protein. The sample carries roughly 450,000 distinct CDR3 sequences, about 20% recorded once. Material: PBMCs or a T cell subset sorted from them (not recorded which). The chain employs TRBV24-1 and TRBJ2-3; TRBD1 is a possible D gene (6 bases). This clonotype was obtained from an adult woman who had mild COVID-19 (a few samples of this study predate the infection). Cell type and time point are not known. CDR3 region: CATSDDQTGSEQYF. In DNA, the CDR3 is TGTGCCACCAGTGATGACCAGACAGGCTCCGAGCAGTATTTT.